This T cell receptor beta chain originates from a study of post-analysis software for immune sequencing data. Findings and caveats of the study: The five TRBV segments detected at higher frequency in patients than in controls included TRBV5-6, TRBV5-1 and TRBV20-1.

V lost 1 base to trimming and J lost 4 bases, with 14 bases between them. Germline assignment: CDR1 MGHRA and CDR2 YSYEKL. The CDR3 runs 15 residues. The TCR beta cDNA libraries contained unique molecular identifiers. Via MiXCR, TCRdb re-called the PCR reads, giving one row per CDR3 protein. The sample holds under 650,000 distinct CDR3 sequences, around 44% seen once. This clonotype was counted between two and nine times. Its cognate antigen is unknown. Sequencing was performed on blood. This receptor was identified in a girl aged 10 to 17 with multiple sclerosis. The chain is built from TRBV4-1 and TRBJ2-7, with D unresolved. The CDR3 DNA follows: TGCGCCAGCAGCCAAGGAGACATACTAACTTACGAGCAGTACTTC. Protein product: CASSQGDILTYEQYF.